A selection of T cell receptor beta chains follows, all from one sample in a study of blood T cell repertoires in COVID-19. Assay: immunoSEQ multiplex PCR; the TCRdb copy retains only in-frame clones and omits some. Among tens of thousands of clones listed, 70% to 90% were seen once. Sequenced material: peripheral blood. These receptors were taken from a man older than 75 with acute or convalescent COVID-19. Both conserved end residues are part of each CDR3. The order of the fields is V gene, J gene, D gene, clone size, CDR3 DNA, CDR3 protein. The D gene is left open where the match is weak. Not all rows give a size; the values are once, few, many and, for expanded clones, a class.

TRBV19	TRBJ1-2	TRBD1	NA	TGTGCCAGTAGTGATACGGGACAGCCTCCTCCTGGCTACACCTTC	CASSDTGQPPPGYTF
TRBV29-1	TRBJ2-7	NA	NA	TGCAGCGCCGGGCTGGGGGCCGGCGAGCAGTACTTC	CSAGLGAGEQYF
TRBV29-1	TRBJ2-3	NA	few	TGCAGCGTTGTCGTCACAGATACGCAGTATTTT	CSVVVTDTQYF
TRBV19	TRBJ2-2	NA	NA	TGTGCCAGTAGCCCATTGCCCGGGACACTGAACACCGGGGAGCTGTTTTTT	CASSPLPGTLNTGELFF
TRBV5-1	TRBJ2-1	NA	NA	TGCGCCAGCAGCTCCAGGGGGGTATCGACTCTCAATGAGCAGTTCTTC	CASSSRGVSTLNEQFF
TRBV5-4	TRBJ2-2	NA	NA	TGTGCCACCAAAAGCCTGAACACCGGGGAGCTGTTTTTT	CATKSLNTGELFF
TRBV9	TRBJ2-2	NA	once	TGTGCCAGCAGCGCCTTCCGTGCGAACACCGGGGAGCTGTTTTTT	CASSAFRANTGELFF
TRBV7-3	TRBJ2-7	TRBD2	NA	TGTGCCAGCAGCTTAATGGGGAGGGATGGCGAGCAGTACTTC	CASSLMGRDGEQYF
TRBV7-3	TRBJ1-1	NA	NA	TGTGCCAGCAGCTTAGAGGAGAGCACTGAAGCTTTCTTT	CASSLEESTEAFF
TRBV7-9	TRBJ1-2	TRBD1	NA	TGTGCCAGCAGCTTAGGGGGACAGGACTATGGCTACACCTTC	CASSLGGQDYGYTF
TRBV7-3	TRBJ2-2	NA	NA	TGTGCCAGCGGACTCTCGAACACCGGGGAGCTGTTTTTT	CASGLSNTGELFF
TRBV2	TRBJ2-7	NA	NA	TGTGCCAGCAGTGATGAACACTCCTACGAGCAGTACTTC	CASSDEHSYEQYF
TRBV19	TRBJ1-3	NA	NA	TGTGCCAGTAGTCGCCTCGGGACAACTGGAAACACCATATATTTT	CASSRLGTTGNTIYF
TRBV5-1	TRBJ1-4	TRBD1	NA	TGCGCCAGCAGCTTGGGTCTGACAGGGGGACTGTTTTTT	CASSLGLTGGLFF
TRBV28	TRBJ1-2	NA	NA	TGTGCCAGCAGTTTCCCCCAGAGGTATGGCTACACCTTC	CASSFPQRYGYTF
TRBV2	TRBJ1-5	NA	NA	TGTGCCAGCAGTGAGAACAGGGGCAATCAGCCCCAGCATTTT	CASSENRGNQPQHF
TRBV5-1	TRBJ1-1	TRBD1	NA	TGCGCCAGCAGCATATTAAACAGGGGGCGAAGGAACACTGAAGCTTTCTTT	CASSILNRGRRNTEAFF
TRBV19	TRBJ1-5	NA	once	TGTGCCAGTAGTGCCCAAGAGGGTAGCAATCAGCCCCAGCATTTT	CASSAQEGSNQPQHF
TRBV6-2/TRBV6-3	TRBJ1-2	NA	once	TGTGCCAGCAGTTACTCTTCGACAGGAGGCTACACCTTC	CASSYSSTGGYTF
TRBV11-3	TRBJ2-2	NA	NA	TGTGCCAGCAGCCCAAGGACGGGGATAAGGACCGGGGAGCTGTTTTTT	CASSPRTGIRTGELFF
TRBV5-5	TRBJ1-5	NA	NA	TGTGCCAGCAGCTTGACAGGGACTATTAATCAGCCCCAGCATTTT	CASSLTGTINQPQHF
TRBV5-1	TRBJ2-1	NA	once	TGCGCCAGCAGCCAGGGGAGCTCCTACAATGAGCAGTTCTTC	CASSQGSSYNEQFF